A selection of T cell receptor beta chains follows, all from one sample in a study of Ad26.COV2.S vaccination and SARS-CoV-2 variants. Clones were read by immunoSEQ multiplex PCR, and TCRdb kept only the in-frame ones, dropping some. The data contain over 200,000 clones, more than 75% of them singletons. The sequencing used peripheral blood, collected in a trial of Ad26.COV2.S vaccine versus placebo. The source is a person aged 18-60 years who received the Ad26.COV2.S COVID-19 vaccine or a placebo. The CDR3 runs from the conserved cysteine through the conserved F or W. The order of the fields is clone size, J gene, V gene, CDR3 protein. Clone size is given for some rows only: seen once, a few or many times, or a class if the clone is expanded.

size: .
J: TRBJ1-3
V: TRBV13
CDR3: CASSRVTGVGNTIYF

size: .
J: TRBJ2-7
V: TRBV3-1/TRBV3-2
CDR3: CASSHRDPQTQYF

size: once
J: TRBJ2-1
V: TRBV7-2
CDR3: CASSLTGGQGPYNEQFF

size: .
J: TRBJ2-1
V: TRBV5-1
CDR3: CASSLAGTSGSNEQFF

size: .
J: TRBJ2-5
V: TRBV7-8
CDR3: CASSFLLQGLLEETQYF

size: .
J: TRBJ2-2
V: TRBV28
CDR3: CASSLWDSIAGELFF

size: .
J: TRBJ2-2
V: TRBV28
CDR3: CASSFGGTGGTGELFF

size: .
J: TRBJ2-2
V: TRBV10-3
CDR3: CAISDPTSGHTGELFF

size: .
J: TRBJ2-1
V: TRBV19
CDR3: CASSVLTGTGLNNEQFF

size: .
J: TRBJ2-7
V: TRBV12-3/TRBV12-4
CDR3: CASSKLGEQYF

size: .
J: TRBJ1-2
V: TRBV6-5
CDR3: CASSYGAVNYGYTF

size: .
J: TRBJ2-7
V: TRBV3-1/TRBV3-2
CDR3: CASSQYGRAYEQYF

size: .
J: TRBJ2-2
V: TRBV6-4
CDR3: CASSDSWGTGELFF

size: .
J: TRBJ2-7
V: TRBV30
CDR3: CAWSTGPHEQYF

size: .
J: TRBJ2-1
V: TRBV20-1
CDR3: CSARTSGSSIF

size: .
J: TRBJ2-3
V: TRBV28
CDR3: CASSRGTGFTDTQYF

size: .
J: TRBJ2-5
V: TRBV29-1
CDR3: CSVEPGRETQYF

size: .
J: TRBJ2-1
V: TRBV7-3
CDR3: CASSLLGDATYNEQFF

size: .
J: TRBJ1-5
V: TRBV11-2
CDR3: CASSLLGGDQHF

size: .
J: TRBJ2-5
V: TRBV6-5
CDR3: CASKGGGGETQYF

size: .
J: TRBJ2-3
V: TRBV3-1/TRBV3-2
CDR3: CASSQASGGPQVDTQYF

size: .
J: TRBJ2-7
V: TRBV7-2
CDR3: CASSPRTVTYEQYF

size: .
J: TRBJ2-1
V: TRBV30
CDR3: CAWRPGGSSYNEQFF

size: .
J: TRBJ1-4
V: TRBV5-4
CDR3: CASSLGGQGQDEKLFF

size: .
J: TRBJ2-1
V: TRBV7-6
CDR3: CASSLVLAGGYNEQFF

size: .
J: TRBJ1-5
V: TRBV21-1
CDR3: CASSKEGSGGQPQHF

size: .
J: TRBJ2-7
V: TRBV4-2
CDR3: CASSQTVDEQYF